This TCR beta chain comes out of a study of T-cell reconstitution after alpha-beta-depleted transplantation in children. General study points: Diversity and T-cell counts at one year after transplant derived mostly from new T cells.

Germline V gene data show CDR1 as MGHDK and CDR2 as SYGVNS. V was shortened by 4 bases and J by 4 bases, with 13 bases between the two germline ends. The length of the CDR3 is 14 residues. Note on this clonotype: The antigen remains unidentified.

Library preparation (for TCRbeta) was performed with unique molecular identifiers. TCRdb processed the PCR reads anew with MiXCR; each CDR3 protein has one entry. The sample lists around 490,000 distinct CDR3 sequences; about 10% were seen once. This TCR derives from a female patient younger than 10 who had a stem cell transplant for aplastic anemia, so the T cells may come from the graft donor. The chain is built from TRBV25-1 and TRBJ2-5; D not certain. The specimen comprised PBMCs, mostly from graft donor cells, sampled 180 days after TCRalphabeta/CD19-depleted stem cell transplant. CDR3 sequence (DNA): TGTGCCAGCAGTGGATCAGCGTTGCTAGAGACCCAGTACTTC. Residues: CASSGSALLETQYF.